Listed here are 8 T cell receptor beta chains from one sample, sequenced in a study of blood T cells in healthy people across ages. The second PCR ran about 6 to 12 cycles with a sample-barcoded 5' primer and J-beta primers. Each CDR3 protein is one row after TCRdb ran MiXCR on the 5' RACE reads. The profile covers some 1,800,000 distinct CDR3 sequences, with approximately 39% appearing a single time and about 21% taken by the ten largest. Sequences were obtained from blood. Receptors were obtained from a human donor in good health.

This clonotype was observed a few times. The V gene is TRBV6-7, the J gene TRBJ2-4, with TRBD1 matching 10 bases. The end of the DNA is better explained by TRBJ2-7, so the J call may be wrong. TRBV6-7 is an ORF for which the function is uncertain. The CDR3 extends over 17 amino acids. The CDR3 region has the DNA TGTGCCAGCAGTTACTCCTGCGTGGGACAGGGGACCCACGAGCAGTACTTC. Amino acids: CASSYSCVGQGTHEQYF.

V and J are TRBV7-2 and TRBJ1-4; no reliable D call. The V gene lost 2 bases and the J gene lost 10 bases, with 11 bases spanning the gap. The CDR3 sequence is 13 residues long. CDR1 SGHTA and CDR2 FQGNSA come from the germline V gene. The CDR3 DNA sequence: TGTGCCAGCAGCTTACGGAGAGGGATAAAACTGTTTTTT. This sequence encodes CASSLRRGIKLFF.

This sequence joins TRBV12-3 or TRBV12-4 and TRBJ1-2; 7 nucleotides align to TRBD1. The V and J ends lost 6 bases and 4 bases, in that order; junction bases with no gene match: 8. The CDR3 covers 14 residues. The CDR3, as DNA: TGTGCCAGCAGGGGTCCTTACAGGGGCTATGGCTACACCTTC. The encoded protein is CASRGPYRGYGYTF.

This clonotype was detected many times. J is TRBJ2-7 and V is TRBV7-2; D is unresolved. The CDR3 contains 12 residues. CDR1 and CDR2 from the germline V gene are SGHTA and FQGNSA. Trimming left V 4 bases short and J 4 bases short, with 8 bases between. The CDR3 loop reads CASSSSRYEQYF. The CDR3 DNA reads TGTGCCAGCAGCTCCTCACGGTACGAGCAGTACTTC.

The rearrangement uses TRBV9 and TRBJ1-3; possible D gene TRBD1, 6 bases. Trimming left V 4 bases short and J 8 bases short, with 13 bases between. The CDR3 is 13 amino acids. Germline CDR1 and CDR2: SGDLS and YYNGEE. The CDR3 sequence: CASSPGTWDTIYF. In nucleotides, the CDR3 is TGTGCCAGCAGCCCCGGGACATGGGACACCATATATTTT. Full variable domain (missing parts from reference TRBV9 and TRBJ1-3): DSGVTQTPKHLITATGQRVTLRCSPRSGDLSVYWYQQSLDQGLQFLIQYYNGEERAKGNILERFSAQQFPDLHSELNLSSLELGDSALYFCASSPGTWDTIYFGEGSWLTVV.

The table lists this clonotype with a few counts. The chain is built from TRBV10-3 and TRBJ2-7; 11 bases map to TRBD1. Germline-derived CDR1 and CDR2 are ENHRY and SYGVKD. The CDR3 sequence is 15 residues long. V dropped 2 bases and J dropped 6; count of bases not matched to a gene: 6. DNA for the CDR3: TGTGCCATCAGTGAGCCGGGACAGGGGGTCCGCGAGCAGTACTTC. Translating gives CAISEPGQGVREQYF.

This clonotype was recorded at least ten times. The V and J genes are TRBV24-1 and TRBJ2-1; 9 positions agree with TRBD1. Germline V gives CDR1 KGHDR, CDR2 SFDVKD. V shed 9 bases and J 3 bases; nucleotides not matched to a gene: 8. The CDR3 is 15 residues long. Here the CDR3 reads CATSAQTGGYNEQFF. The CDR3 DNA follows: TGTGCCACCTCAGCGCAGACAGGGGGCTACAATGAGCAGTTCTTC.

This sequence joins TRBV7-2 and TRBJ2-7; 7 bases fit TRBD2. CDR3 length: 16 amino acids. The V gene end was trimmed by 0 bases and the J gene end by 0 bases; junction bases not matched to a gene: 5. Germline-derived CDR1 and CDR2 are SGHTA and FQGNSA. The CDR3 spells CASSLALGGVSYEQYF. The CDR3 DNA reads as TGTGCCAGCAGCTTAGCGCTGGGGGGGGTCTCCTACGAGCAGTACTTC.